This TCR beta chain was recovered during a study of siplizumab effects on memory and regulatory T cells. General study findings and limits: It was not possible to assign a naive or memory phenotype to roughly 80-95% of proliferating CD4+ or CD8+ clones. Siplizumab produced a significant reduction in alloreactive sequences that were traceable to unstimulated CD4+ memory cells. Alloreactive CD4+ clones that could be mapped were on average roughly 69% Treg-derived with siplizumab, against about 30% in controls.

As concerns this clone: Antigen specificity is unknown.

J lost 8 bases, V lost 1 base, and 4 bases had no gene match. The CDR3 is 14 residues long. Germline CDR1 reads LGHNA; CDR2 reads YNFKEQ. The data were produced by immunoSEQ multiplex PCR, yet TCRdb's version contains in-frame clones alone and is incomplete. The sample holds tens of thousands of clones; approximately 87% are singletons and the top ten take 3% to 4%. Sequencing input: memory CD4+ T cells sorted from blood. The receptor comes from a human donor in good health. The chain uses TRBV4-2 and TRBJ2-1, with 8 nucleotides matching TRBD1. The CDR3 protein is CASSQGQGRDEQFF. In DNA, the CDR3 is TGTGCCAGCAGCCAAGGACAGGGGCGGGATGAGCAGTTCTTC.